These 10 T cell receptor beta chains originate from one sample sequenced in a study of blood T cell repertoires in COVID-19. This table comes from immunoSEQ multiplex PCR, and its TCRdb copy is limited to in-frame clones, with some not included. The sample contains roughly 240,000 clones, over 80% of which appear only once. The sequenced sample consisted of PBMCs or T cells enriched from blood (not recorded which). The receptors shown here come from a woman between 25 and 40 years old with acute COVID-19.

The sample holds one count of this clone. This chain connects TRBV5-1 to TRBJ2-3; 9 bases fit TRBD1. From germline, CDR1 is SGHRS and CDR2 YFSETQ. CDR3 length equals 14 residues. The junction had 2 bases not matched to a gene; V was cut back by 0 bases and J by 6 bases. Written as DNA, the CDR3 is TGCGCCAGCAGCTTGGCCGACAGGGGGGATACGCAGTATTTT. Protein: CASSLADRGDTQYF.

This clone was recorded only once. The chain employs TRBV18 and TRBJ1-1, with 7 positions matching TRBD1. The V and J ends lost 5 bases and 4 bases, in that order; junction bases with no gene match: 7. This CDR3 is 14 amino acids long. Germline CDR1 and CDR2: KGHSH and LQKENI. CDR3: CASSADRDSTEAFF. The CDR3 DNA reads TGTGCCAGCTCAGCAGACCGGGACAGCACTGAAGCTTTCTTT.

V and J are TRBV29-1 and TRBJ2-3, with TRBD2 matching over 14 bases. V trimming: 2 bases; J trimming: 7 bases; junction bases outside the gene matches: 5. CDR1 and CDR2 from the germline V gene are SQVTM and ANQGSEA. The length of the CDR3 is 15 residues. The CDR3: CSVEPTSGGDYTQYF. Written as DNA, the CDR3 is TGCAGCGTTGAACCGACTAGCGGGGGGGATTATACGCAGTATTTT.

The gene calls are TRBV10-1 and TRBJ1-4; 8 bases agree with TRBD1. There are 14 residues in the CDR3. The trim removed 7 bases at V and 4 bases at J, leaving 5 bases unmatched. In germline, CDR1 is WNHNN, CDR2 SYGVQD (reference sequence). The CDR3 loop reads CASNLRGHNEKLFF. Here the CDR3 DNA reads TGCGCCAGCAACCTCAGGGGGCATAATGAAAAACTGTTTTTT.

This clone has only one observation. The chain couples TRBV18 to TRBJ1-1; D is possibly TRBD1 (6 bases). The germline CDR1 and CDR2 sequences are KGHSH and LQKENI. The CDR3 has 15 amino acids. V lost 2 bases to trimming and J lost 5 bases, with 15 bases between them. CDR3 residues: CASSPNRERSTEAFF. The CDR3, as DNA: TGTGCCAGCTCACCAAACAGGGAGAGGAGTACTGAAGCTTTCTTT.

The chain couples TRBV6-5 to TRBJ1-6; TRBD1 might be the D (5 bases). This CDR3 has 14 residues. CDR1 and CDR2 (germline): MNHEY, SVGAGI. V lost 5 bases, J lost 8 bases, and 13 bases lay in between. Here the CDR3 DNA reads TGTGCCAGCAGTCGCCAGGGCTTGGATTCACCCCTCCACTTT. The encoded protein is CASSRQGLDSPLHF.

The rearrangement joins TRBV12-3 or TRBV12-4 to TRBJ2-3; D not resolved. Trimming stripped 6 bases from V and 6 bases from J, with 7 bases between. The CDR3 spans 11 residues. Here the CDR3 DNA reads TGTGCCAGCAGCCTGAGCGATACGCAGTATTTT. It translates to CASSLSDTQYF.

This clone was picked up one time. The genes are TRBV4-3 and TRBJ2-5; 11 nucleotides agree with TRBD2. The CDR3 length is 19 residues. J lost 0 bases, V lost 5 bases, and 14 bases had no gene match. Per germline, CDR1 LGHNA and CDR2 YSLEER. In DNA form, the CDR3 reads TGCGCCAGCAGCTTACAGATAGGAGCTAGCGGGGGGCACCAAGAGACCCAGTACTTC. Its protein product is CASSLQIGASGGHQETQYF.

This sequence joins TRBV7-2 and TRBJ2-5; 10 positions agree with TRBD1. Germline CDR1 and CDR2: SGHTA and FQGNSA. The CDR3 is 14 residues long. With V trimmed by 5 bases and J by 2 bases, 2 bases remained unmatched. In DNA form, the CDR3 reads TGTGCCAGCAGCCGGGGACAGGGGCAAGAGACCCAGTACTTC. Amino acids: CASSRGQGQETQYF.

The J gene is TRBJ2-5, the V gene TRBV3-1 (or the pseudogene TRBV3-2); possibly TRBD2 for D (5 bases). The V and J ends lost 4 bases and 4 bases respectively, with 10 bases between them. The CDR3 length is 13 residues. Per germline, CDR1 LGHDT and CDR2 YNNKEL (reference sequence). CDR3 residues: CASSLLVRETQYF. CDR3 coding DNA: TGTGCCAGCAGCCTACTAGTGAGAGAGACCCAGTACTTC.